Reported below is one T cell receptor (beta chain). The data were taken from a study of OX40 agonist ivuxolimab in advanced cancers. On the study more broadly: Given to patients was ivuxolimab, an agonistic anti-OX40 (CD134) antibody.

Profiled with immunoSEQ multiplex PCR; TCRdb holds only in-frame clones, not every one. The table lists some 73,000 clones, almost 90% of them singletons. Germline V CDR1 and CDR2: ENHRY, SYGVKD. The CDR3 is 15 amino acids. V lost 3 bases and J lost 2, with 8 bases in between. Samples were taken at baseline and on day 1 of cycles 4 and 7. The chain uses TRBV10-3 and TRBJ2-6; the D gene is possibly TRBD2 (5 bases). The clonotype comes from an adult with an advanced solid tumor such as melanoma, head and neck, liver or kidney cancer. The material sequenced was CD4+ or CD8+ T cells sorted from blood, taken in a trial of the OX40 agonist ivuxolimab. As DNA, the CDR3 is TGTGCCATCAGTGACACCGGGGCTGGGGCCAACGTCCTGACTTTC. This sequence encodes CAISDTGAGANVLTF.